These 24 T cell receptor beta chains originate from one sample sequenced in a study of T cells after yellow fever vaccination. TCRdb redid the calling of the 5' RACE reads with MiXCR, one entry per CDR3 protein. This table has approximately 580,000 distinct CDR3 sequences, 17% appearing once. The sequenced sample was PBMCs, obtained 5 to 6 days after the first yellow fever vaccination. These receptors came from a young man who received the YFV17D yellow fever vaccine.

This clonotype was seen only a few times. V gene TRBV3-1 combines with J gene TRBJ2-1, with 7 bases matching TRBD2. CDR1 is LGHDT, CDR2 YNNKEL, per germline (reference sequence). The V gene end was trimmed by 0 bases and the J gene end by 10 bases; junction bases not matched to a gene: 6. This CDR3 region has 14 residues. DNA of the CDR3: TGTGCCAGCAGCCAAGATTCACTAGCGATGGAGCAGTTCTTC. This gives the protein CASSQDSLAMEQFF.

J is TRBJ2-1 and V is TRBV12-5, with D possibly being TRBD1 (6 bases). Germline values: CDR1 LGHNT, CDR2 FRNRAP. This CDR3 has 13 amino acids. DNA for the CDR3: TGTGCCTCGGGCCAGGGGAGCCTCGGGGAGCAGTTCTTC. As protein: CASGQGSLGEQFF.

V and J are TRBV12-3 or TRBV12-4 and TRBJ2-1, with TRBD2 matching over 9 bases. CDR3 size: 15 residues. V was pared by 3 bases and J by 6 bases, with 6 bases of the junction left unmatched. CDR3 sequence: CASSLRSSGTNEQFF. Written as DNA, the CDR3 is TGTGCCAGCAGTTTGAGGTCTAGCGGGACCAATGAGCAGTTCTTC.

This clonotype was seen a few times. This chain links TRBV9 with TRBJ1-1; no firm D call. V lost 3 bases, J lost 3 bases, and 12 bases lay in between. The CDR3 sequence is 14 residues long. CDR1 is SGDLS and CDR2 is YYNGEE in the germline V gene. DNA for the CDR3: TGTGCCAGCAGCGCCCCCCCGGAGTACACTGAAGCTTTCTTT. Its protein is CASSAPPEYTEAFF.

This clonotype was counted only a few times. This chain connects TRBV15 to TRBJ1-4; D remains ambiguous. Germline CDR1 is LNHNV and CDR2 is YYDKDF (reference sequence). CDR3 length equals 13 residues. The germline V and J ends were trimmed by 6 bases and 5 bases, with 10 bases remaining between them. CDR3 DNA sequence: TGTGCCACCAGGAGACCGTCGAATGAAAAACTGTTTTTT. It translates to CATRRPSNEKLFF.

This clonotype was observed a handful of times. The chain recombines TRBV6-2 or TRBV6-3 with TRBJ2-4; D remains unclear. Germline V gives CDR1 MNHEY, CDR2 SVGEGT. V was cut by 8 bases and J by 0 bases, with 17 bases left in between. This CDR3 spans 16 amino acids. CDR3 DNA sequence: TGTGCCAGCCAACATCAGGCTTTACTAGCCAAAAACATTCAGTACTTC. Residues: CASQHQALLAKNIQYF.

With regard to this clonotype: Being one base from a much bigger clone, this may be a read error. V usage is TRBV12-3 or TRBV12-4 and J usage is TRBJ1-1, with no clear D. Trimming removed 4 bases from V and 14 bases from J, with 14 bases in between. This CDR3 comprises 11 residues. The CDR3 is CASSSGSQSFF. The CDR3 DNA reads TGTGCCAGCAGTTCGGGGTCGCAGTCCTTCTTT.

This clonotype was picked up a small number of times. This chain connects TRBV4-1 to TRBJ2-3; a possible D gene is TRBD2 (7 bases). V lost 1 base and J 3 bases, leaving 17 bases between the germline ends. In germline, CDR1 is MGHRA, CDR2 YSYEKL. The CDR3 sequence is 17 residues long. As DNA, the CDR3 is TGCGCCAGCAGCCAAGGCGACGGGGGGCTAAGAACAGATACGCAGTATTTT. Translation: CASSQGDGGLRTDTQYF.

This clonotype was counted between two and nine times. This chain uses TRBV12-3 or TRBV12-4 with TRBJ1-3; weak D call: TRBD1 (6 bases). The germline V and J ends were trimmed by 3 bases and 7 bases, with 13 bases remaining between them. The CDR3 extends over 14 amino acids. The CDR3 here is CASSLPGGANTIYF. Written as DNA, the CDR3 is TGTGCCAGCAGTTTGCCCGGGGGCGCGAACACCATATATTTT.

This clonotype has more than one count but fewer than ten. The CDR3 loop is CATKTRTGQETQYF. The CDR3, as DNA: TGTGCCACCAAGACTCGGACAGGGCAAGAGACCCAGTACTTC. The J gene is TRBJ2-5, the V gene TRBV19; TRBD1 matches 8 bases. V lost 10 bases, J lost 2 bases, and 9 bases stayed unmatched. This CDR3 has 14 residues. Germline-derived CDR1 and CDR2 are LNHDA and SQIVND (reference sequence).

The chain carries TRBV14 and TRBJ2-1, with 8 bases fitting TRBD2. Germline CDR1 is SGHDN and CDR2 is FVKESK. Unmatched junction bases numbered 3, after V lost 1 base and J lost 4 bases. This CDR3 region has 15 residues. The CDR3 nucleotides are TGTGCCAGCAGCCAAGCGCGCGGGAGGTACAATGAGCAGTTCTTC. Protein product: CASSQARGRYNEQFF.

This clonotype was found a few times. The chain combines TRBV20-1 with TRBJ2-1; 7 positions agree with TRBD2. Germline trimming cut 5 bases from V and 5 bases from J; bases unmatched to any gene: 12. The CDR3 covers 15 residues. Germline CDR1 is DFQATT and CDR2 is SNEGSKA (reference sequence). Here the CDR3 reads CSAGIPGLLDNEQFF. Written as DNA, the CDR3 is TGCAGTGCTGGTATTCCGGGACTACTAGACAATGAGCAGTTCTTC.

This chain joins TRBV6-5 and TRBJ1-2; 7 bases are shared with TRBD1. After removal of 2 bases from V and 2 bases from J, the junction contained 2 bases not matched to a gene. CDR3 length equals 14 residues. The germline V gene encodes CDR1 MNHEY and CDR2 SVGAGI. CDR3 in DNA: TGTGCCAGCAGTTACCTGACAGGGAACTATGGCTACACCTTC. Its translation is CASSYLTGNYGYTF.

The rearrangement uses TRBV29-1 and TRBJ2-2, with D maybe TRBD1 (6 bases). The CDR3 is 13 residues long. V was pared by 4 bases and J by 3 bases, with 9 bases between. Germline CDR1 is SQVTM and CDR2 is ANQGSEA. The CDR3 reads CSVGDTDTGELFF. DNA of the CDR3: TGCAGCGTTGGGGACACCGACACCGGGGAGCTGTTTTTT.

CDR3 sequence reads: CASSLRGEGGTGELFF. The DNA of the CDR3 is TGCGCCAGCAGCTTGAGGGGGGAAGGTGGCACCGGGGAGCTGTTTTTT. The rearrangement uses TRBV5-1 and TRBJ2-2; D could derive from TRBD1 or TRBD2 (6 bases each). CDR1 is SGHRS and CDR2 is YFSETQ in the germline V gene. The length of the CDR3 is 16 residues. The V gene lost 1 base and the J gene lost 4 bases, with 14 bases spanning the gap.

This clonotype came up a few times. J is TRBJ2-5 and V is TRBV12-5, with 15 nucleotides matching TRBD2. The CDR3 is made up of 16 amino acids. CDR1 and CDR2 (germline): LGHNT, FRNRAP. The trim removed 4 bases at V and 5 bases at J, leaving 5 bases unmatched. CDR3 DNA: TGTGCTAGTGGTTCAGGACTAGCGGGGGGGTTGGAGACCCAGTACTTC. Translation: CASGSGLAGGLETQYF.

This clonotype was observed a few times. The chain uses TRBV6-5 and TRBJ2-3; TRBD2 might be the D (5 bases). Germline V gene sequence: CDR1 MNHEY, CDR2 SVGAGI. V lost 4 bases and J lost 5, with 10 bases in between. The CDR3 extends over 13 amino acids. The CDR3 DNA reads as TGTGCCAGCAGTTTACACCGGGGAGATACGCAGTATTTT. This gives the protein CASSLHRGDTQYF.

The chain recombines TRBV5-6 with TRBJ2-5, with 8 positions matching TRBD2. J was trimmed by 7 bases and V by 3 bases; bases with no gene match: 8. The CDR3 spans 14 residues. Germline assignment: CDR1 SGHDT and CDR2 YYEEEE. For the CDR3, the DNA is TGTGCCAGCAGCTGGGACGGGGGGGCTAGGACCCAGTACTTC. Translation: CASSWDGGARTQYF.

This clonotype was observed a handful of times. The chain recombines TRBV20-1 with TRBJ1-6; 9 nucleotides match TRBD1. The CDR3 contains 13 residues. V lost 6 bases, J lost 9 bases, and 6 bases stayed unmatched. CDR1 DFQATT and CDR2 SNEGSKA come from the germline V gene (reference sequence). CDR3 region: CSALDRGGSPLHF. The CDR3 region has the DNA TGCAGTGCCCTGGACAGGGGCGGTTCACCCCTCCACTTT.

The chain is built from TRBV27 and TRBJ2-7; D gene ambiguous. Between the trimmed V and J ends, which lost 7 bases and 5 bases, there was a span of 12 bases. CDR1 is MNHEY and CDR2 is SMNVEV in the germline V gene (reference sequence). This CDR3 is 12 amino acids long. This CDR3 is CASTDWSHEQYF. The CDR3 nucleotides are TGTGCCAGCACTGACTGGAGCCACGAGCAGTACTTC.

This clonotype turned up a few times. For the CDR3, the DNA is TGTGCCAGCAGGGGGAACGGAGATACGCAGTATTTT. Protein sequence: CASRGNGDTQYF. V and J are TRBV12-3 or TRBV12-4 and TRBJ2-3; D is unresolved. With 6 bases removed from V and 5 bases from J, the gap between germline ends came to 9 bases. This CDR3 contains 12 residues.

This chain joins TRBV5-1 and TRBJ1-4; D not resolved. The CDR3 totals 16 residues. Germline CDR1 SGHRS, CDR2 YFSETQ. V shed 0 bases and J shed 0 bases, with 9 bases lying between them. Here the CDR3 DNA reads TGCGCCAGCAGCTTGGGAGGTGCTACAACTAATGAAAAACTGTTTTTT. This gives the protein CASSLGGATTNEKLFF.

The rearrangement uses TRBV6-5 and TRBJ1-2, with 8 bases matching TRBD1. The CDR3 sequence is 15 residues long. CDR1 and CDR2 from the germline V gene are MNHEY and SVGAGI. Unmatched junction bases numbered 10, after V lost 2 bases and J lost 8 bases. DNA for the CDR3: TGTGCCAGCAGTTACACCCCCGGACAGGGCGACGGCTACACCTTC. This translates into CASSYTPGQGDGYTF.

The chain employs TRBV9 and TRBJ1-1; D call uncertain. Germline V gives CDR1 SGDLS, CDR2 YYNGEE. The CDR3 extends over 13 amino acids. V lost 0 bases, J lost 5 bases, and 8 bases lay in between. This chain's CDR3 is CASSVGPYTEAFF. DNA of the CDR3: TGTGCCAGCAGCGTAGGTCCGTATACTGAAGCTTTCTTT.